The 18 T cell receptor beta chains given below trace back to one sample, sequenced in a study of T cells in localized non-small cell lung cancer. TCRdb's copy holds only in-frame clones and misses some; the assay was immunoSEQ multiplex PCR. In the table there are some 9,500 clones, about 92% of which are singletons. Sequencing was performed on peripheral blood, taken before any cancer treatment. These receptors were taken from a male donor aged 60 or older with stage III squamous cell lung carcinoma.

The chain employs TRBV4-3 and TRBJ1-2; D is uncertain. The germline V gene has CDR1 LGHNA and CDR2 YSLEER. The CDR3 is made up of 15 amino acids. The ends were cut back, 0 bases at V and 3 bases at J, with 11 bases in the middle. In DNA, the CDR3 is TGCGCCAGCAGCCAAGATCTAAGGCAGTACTATGGCTACACCTTC. Protein: CASSQDLRQYYGYTF.

CDR3 residues: CASSERGLRGYTF. CDR3 sequence (DNA): TGTGCCAGCAGTGAAAGGGGGTTGCGGGGCTACACCTTC. The chain links TRBV2 to TRBJ1-2; D might be TRBD1 (6 bases). The CDR3 runs to 13 residues. V dropped 2 bases and J dropped 8 bases, with 12 bases sitting between them. CDR1 is SNHLY, CDR2 FYNNEI, per germline.

The genes are TRBV29-1 and TRBJ2-1; TRBD2 aligns across 8 bases. This CDR3 spans 15 amino acids. Trimming took 3 bases from V and 8 from J; bases not matched to a gene: 12. The germline gives CDR1 SQVTM, CDR2 ANQGSEA. The CDR3 coding sequence is TGCAGCGTTGACGTTAGCGGGGCGATTGGTGATGAGCAGTTCTTC. Amino acid sequence: CSVDVSGAIGDEQFF.

This chain uses TRBV5-1 with TRBJ1-1; 7 positions agree with TRBD1. There are 14 residues in the CDR3. After removal of 4 bases from V and 1 base from J, the junction contained 4 bases not matched to a gene. CDR1 and CDR2 (germline): SGHRS, YFSETQ. The CDR3 DNA sequence: TGCGCCAGCAGCGTGGGGACAGCGAACACTGAAGCTTTCTTT. Translating gives CASSVGTANTEAFF.

This chain uses TRBV5-4 with TRBJ2-3; TRBD2 matches 8 bases. Trimming took 5 bases from V and 0 from J; bases not matched to a gene: 2. Germline V CDR1 and CDR2: SGHNT, YYREEE (reference sequence). This CDR3 spans 14 amino acids. The DNA for the CDR3 is TGTGCCAGCAGGGGACTAGGAAGCACAGATACGCAGTATTTT. Translating gives CASRGLGSTDTQYF.

This rearrangement joins TRBV18 to TRBJ2-5; 7 positions match TRBD2. V shed 6 bases and J 3 bases; nucleotides not matched to a gene: 7. CDR3 length: 14 amino acids. Germline CDR1 KGHSH, CDR2 LQKENI. CDR3 in amino acids: CASSPQSGEETQYF. DNA of the CDR3: TGTGCCAGCTCCCCTCAGAGCGGGGAAGAGACCCAGTACTTC.

The CDR3 region is CASSKPGLPYEQYF. Here the CDR3 DNA reads TGTGCCAGCAGTAAACCGGGCCTCCCCTACGAGCAGTACTTC. This chain links TRBV27 with TRBJ2-7, with D uncertain. V was pared by 5 bases and J by 2 bases, with 13 bases between. The CDR3 runs to 14 residues. Germline-derived CDR1 and CDR2 are MNHEY and SMNVEV (reference sequence).

This chain uses TRBV19 with TRBJ2-7; TRBD1 aligns across 8 bases. The ends lost 6 bases at V and 1 base at J; junction bases unmatched: 5. Germline CDR1 is LNHDA and CDR2 is SQIVND (reference sequence). The CDR3 is 14 amino acids. The DNA of the CDR3 is TGTGCCAGTAGGGTCACAGGGGGATCCTACGAGCAGTACTTC. Protein product: CASRVTGGSYEQYF.

The rearrangement links TRBV11-2 to TRBJ2-7; 11 bases are shared with TRBD1. Germline V gene lookup returns CDR1 SGHAT and CDR2 FQNNGV. CDR3 size: 15 residues. Trimming at V came to 5 bases and at J to 3 bases, leaving 6 bases not matched to a gene. The CDR3 loop is CASSLGTGGNYEQYF. CDR3 bases: TGTGCCAGCAGCCTTGGGACAGGGGGTAACTACGAGCAGTACTTC.

The chain links TRBV5-4 to TRBJ2-2; 12 bases are a match to TRBD2. Germline V lookup: CDR1 SGHNT, CDR2 YYREEE (reference sequence). The CDR3 sequence is 16 residues long. V shed 4 bases and J 4 bases; nucleotides not matched to a gene: 5. DNA for the CDR3: TGTGCCAGCAGCAATGAGGGACTAGCGGGCACCGGGGAGCTGTTTTTT. Residues: CASSNEGLAGTGELFF.

The chain combines TRBV5-6 with TRBJ1-6; 7 bases are shared with TRBD1. After removal of 4 bases from V and 9 bases from J, the junction contained 13 bases not matched to a gene. The length of the CDR3 is 16 residues. Germline CDR1 SGHDT, CDR2 YYEEEE. CDR3 nucleotide sequence: TGTGCCAGCAGCCTCCGGGGGCAGGGGGTTCGTTCACCCCTCCACTTT. Translation: CASSLRGQGVRSPLHF.

J is TRBJ2-3 and V is TRBV19, with 8 bases that match TRBD1. The CDR3 contains 17 residues. The germline gives CDR1 LNHDA, CDR2 SQIVND (reference sequence). Losses at the gene ends were 4 bases for V and 2 bases for J; bases not matched to a gene: 11. The CDR3 DNA reads TGTGCCAGTAGTAGTCCAGCCGGGACAGGAGTCACAGATACGCAGTATTTT. This sequence encodes CASSSPAGTGVTDTQYF. The full variable domain, its missing parts supplied by reference TRBV19 and TRBJ2-3, is DGGITQSPKYLFRKEGQNVTLSCEQNLNHDAMYWYRQDPGQGLRLIYYSQIVNDFQKGDIAEGYSVSREKKESFPLTVTSAQKNPTAFYLCASSSPAGTGVTDTQYFGPGTRLTVL.

The gene calls are TRBV4-3 and TRBJ2-7, with a tentative D call TRBD1 (6 bases). The CDR3 covers 15 residues. Trimming stripped 4 bases from V and 3 bases from J, with 16 bases between. Per the germline V gene, CDR1 is LGHNA and CDR2 is YSLEER. This CDR3 reads CASSRRTQGSYEQYF. CDR3 nucleotide sequence: TGCGCCAGCAGCCGAAGGACCCAGGGGAGCTACGAGCAGTACTTC.

J is TRBJ2-2 and V is TRBV19; perhaps TRBD2 as D (6 bases). The CDR3 covers 16 residues. Trimming pared 3 bases from V and 4 bases from J, leaving 15 bases between. CDR1 and CDR2 from the germline V gene are LNHDA and SQIVND (reference sequence). The CDR3 spells CASSMRMGGGTGELFF. Written as DNA, the CDR3 is TGTGCCAGTAGTATGAGAATGGGAGGAGGCACCGGGGAGCTGTTTTTT.

The rearrangement links TRBV9 to TRBJ2-3; 11 positions agree with TRBD2. The CDR3 totals 17 residues. V was pared by 0 bases and J by 4 bases, with 7 bases of the junction left unmatched. CDR1 is SGDLS, CDR2 YYNGEE, per germline. Here the CDR3 DNA reads TGTGCCAGCAGCGTAGGAGGTAGCGGGGGGGCCCCAGATACGCAGTATTTT. As protein: CASSVGGSGGAPDTQYF.

The CDR3 sequence is CASSLRAIRGDEQFF. CDR3 in DNA: TGTGCCAGCAGCTTAAGGGCAATCAGGGGGGATGAGCAGTTCTTC. This chain uses TRBV7-3 with TRBJ2-1; D possibly corresponds to TRBD1 (7 bases). The germline gives CDR1 SGHTA, CDR2 FQGTGA. The CDR3 is 15 amino acids. Deletions cut 1 base from V and 8 bases from J, with 15 bases between.

This sequence joins TRBV28 and TRBJ1-2; D may be TRBD1 (5 bases). V lost 4 bases, J lost 6 bases, and 21 bases lay in between. The CDR3 covers 16 residues. The germline V gene has CDR1 MDHEN and CDR2 SYDVKM. Written as DNA, the CDR3 is TGTGCCAGCAGTTCCCCCCGAGACAGACCCGAAGATGGCTACACCTTC. Encoded protein: CASSSPRDRPEDGYTF.

Note on this clone: The junction and the germline gene differ at one end; a read error may be behind it. This rearrangement joins TRBV27 to TRBJ1-1; a possible D gene is TRBD1 (6 bases). Germline V gives CDR1 MNHEY, CDR2 SMNVEV (reference sequence). CDR3 length: 13 amino acids. CDR3: CASSLRGNAEAFF. CDR3 nucleotides: TGTGCCAGCAGTTTAAGGGGGAACGCTGAAGCTTTCTTT.